Sequencing of this T cell receptor beta chain was carried out in a study of naive and memory T cell subsets. Whole-study findings and limits: A clonotype means one alpha or beta sequence, not an alpha/beta pair. Over 95% of naive TCR sequences appeared only once, unlike memory subsets.

Four subsets defined by CD45RA and CD27 were sorted after CD3, CD4, CD8 and live/dead staining. Comments on this clonotype: Its specificity is unknown.

V dropped 4 bases and J dropped 5; count of bases not matched to a gene: 6. In germline, CDR1 is SGHRS, CDR2 YFSETQ. The CDR3 consists of 16 residues. The beta constant-region primer was an equimolar mix of two oligonucleotides covering TRBC1 and TRBC2. Ligated cDNA was amplified by four rounds of PCR with nested alpha and beta constant-region primers and SP2. TCRdb re-analysed the UMI-ligation and nested PCR reads in MiXCR, keeping a single row per CDR3 protein. Of about 120,000 distinct CDR3 sequences listed, roughly 36% are singletons. This clonotype originated in a human donor in good health. The chain has TRBV5-1 and TRBJ2-1; 13 bases are a match to TRBD2. Sequenced material: central memory CD4+ T cells from blood. CDR3 sequence reads: CASSQRTSGRNNEQFF. CDR3 DNA: TGCGCCAGCAGCCAACGGACTAGCGGGAGAAACAATGAGCAGTTCTTC.